This T cell receptor (beta chain) was obtained from a study of T cells in Graves' hyperthyroidism and ophthalmopathy. Template material for amplifying TCR beta CDR3 regions consisted of RNA transcripts. The HTBI primer set served for first-round RT-PCR of the TCR CDR3. TCRdb reprocessed the multiplex PCR reads with MiXCR, giving one entry per CDR3 protein. The sample consists of 380,000 or so distinct CDR3 sequences, approximately 12% of them appearing once. The CDR3 contains 15 residues. Per the germline V gene, CDR1 is DFQATT and CDR2 is SNEGSKA (reference sequence). V was trimmed by 3 bases and J by 5 bases, leaving 17 bases between them. The table lists this clonotype with many counts.

The chain joins TRBV20-1 to TRBJ2-1; perhaps TRBD2 as D (7 bases). Sequencing was done on a sample of blood. This receptor was identified in a man aged 25-40 years with Graves' hyperthyroidism that later progressed to Graves' ophthalmopathy. Written as DNA, the CDR3 is TGCAGTGCTAGGAGGGGGGGCGGGGGTGACAATGAGCAGTTCTTC. This translates into CSARRGGGGDNEQFF.